One sample yielded the 28 T cell receptor beta chains listed below, sequenced in a study of cytomegalovirus exposure and HLA in healthy donors (dated by TCRdb to 2017 to 2019). The library was produced with the immunoSEQ multiplex PCR assay. For the multiplex PCR, a mixture combining 60 forward primers for TCR Vbeta segments and 13 reverse primers for TCR Jbeta segments was used. Not all clones reach the TCRdb copy of this immuneACCESS table, which keeps in-frame sequences only. Checked studies attribute under half of the gap to unresolved V genes and leave the rest unexplained. Counted in this sample were about 89,000 clones; around four fifths of them appeared once. Roughly 3.8% of the sample lies in the top ten. The sample taken for sequencing was PBMCs. The receptors originated from a female donor in good health and CMV-seropositive.

V usage is TRBV27 and J usage is TRBJ2-3, with TRBD2 matching 9 bases. The ends lost 3 bases at V and 5 bases at J; junction bases unmatched: 6. CDR1 and CDR2 from the germline V gene are MNHEY and SMNVEV (reference sequence). This CDR3 has 15 amino acids. In DNA form, the CDR3 reads TGTGCCAGCAGTTTGAGGGCGGGAGGGGTAGATACGCAGTATTTT. It is translated as CASSLRAGGVDTQYF.

Remarks on this clone: At one boundary the junction diverges from the germline segment, which might be a read error. The chain joins TRBV6-5 to TRBJ2-2; 9 nucleotides align to TRBD1. Germline assignment: CDR1 MNHEY and CDR2 SVGAGI. This CDR3 has 12 residues. In nucleotides, the CDR3 is TGTGCCAGCAGACAGGGGGCCGGGGAGCTGATTTTT. This gives the protein CASRQGAGELIF.

The chain links TRBV5-4 to TRBJ2-7, with D perhaps matching TRBD1 (5 bases). The V end lost 6 bases, the J end lost 5 bases, and 15 bases lay between the germline ends. CDR3 length: 13 amino acids. The germline CDR1 and CDR2 sequences are SGHNT and YYREEE (reference sequence). The CDR3 DNA sequence: TGTGCCAGCAACAGGTTGGGTAAGGACGAGCAGTACTTC. Its translation: CASNRLGKDEQYF.

The V call is TRBV28, the J call TRBJ1-2; the match to TRBD1 covers 10 bases. V was clipped by 4 bases and J by 4 bases; unmatched bases: 3. Per the germline V gene, CDR1 is MDHEN and CDR2 is SYDVKM. This CDR3 is built from 14 residues. In nucleotides, the CDR3 is TGTGCCAGCAGTTCGGGACAGGGGTCCTATGGCTACACCTTC. Translating it yields CASSSGQGSYGYTF.

This clone was counted between two and nine times. The chain joins TRBV7-9 to TRBJ2-1; 14 nucleotides line up with TRBD2. The junction had 10 bases not matched to a gene; V was cut back by 1 base and J by 5 bases. Germline lookup yields CDR1 SEHNR and CDR2 FQNEAQ (reference sequence). The CDR3 spans 19 residues. The CDR3 nucleotides are TGTGCCAGCAGCTTAGGAGGACTAGCGGGGGGCCGAAAAAACAATGAGCAGTTCTTC. It is translated as CASSLGGLAGGRKNNEQFF. The variable domain in full, completed from reference TRBV7-9 and TRBJ2-1, reads DTGVSQNPRHKITKRGQNVTFRCDPISEHNRLYWYRQTLGQGPEFLTYFQNEAQLEKSRLLSDRFSAERPKGSFSTLEIQRTEQGDSAMYLCASSLGGLAGGRKNNEQFFGPGTRLTVL.

The chain carries TRBV7-8 and TRBJ2-5, with TRBD2 matching over 11 bases. The germline V gene has CDR1 SGHVS and CDR2 FQNEAQ. This CDR3 spans 16 amino acids. With V trimmed by 0 bases and J by 2 bases, 2 bases remained unmatched. The CDR3 here is CASSLAGTSGQETQYF. The CDR3 DNA reads TGTGCCAGCAGCTTAGCGGGGACTAGCGGTCAAGAGACCCAGTACTTC. Based on the CDR3 plus reference TRBV7-8 and TRBJ2-5, the full variable domain is GAGVSQSPRYKVAKRGQDVALRCDPISGHVSLFWYQQALGQGPEFLTYFQNEAQLDKSGLPSDRFFAERPEGSVSTLKIQRTQQEDSAVYLCASSLAGTSGQETQYFGPGTRLLVL.

V and J are TRBV25-1 and TRBJ1-1, with 9 bases identical to TRBD1. The CDR3 totals 15 residues. V shed 4 bases and J 3 bases; nucleotides not matched to a gene: 6. Per germline, CDR1 MGHDK and CDR2 SYGVNS. Here the CDR3 reads CASSVPGQGDTEAFF. CDR3 sequence (DNA): TGTGCCAGCAGTGTTCCGGGACAGGGAGACACTGAAGCTTTCTTT.

This chain joins TRBV2 and TRBJ2-5, with 8 bases fitting TRBD2. CDR3 length: 14 amino acids. Germline V lookup: CDR1 SNHLY, CDR2 FYNNEI. The ends lost 5 bases at V and 5 bases at J; junction bases unmatched: 7. In nucleotides, the CDR3 is TGTGCCAGCAGTTTGGTAGCGGGACGGGAGACCCAGTACTTC. Amino acids: CASSLVAGRETQYF. Drawing the rest from reference TRBV2 and TRBJ2-5, the complete variable domain is EPEVTQTPSHQVTQMGQEVILRCVPISNHLYFYWYRQILGQKVEFLVSFYNNEISEKSEIFDDQFSVERPDGSNFTLKIRSTKLEDSAMYFCASSLVAGRETQYFGPGTRLLVL.

The rearrangement joins TRBV7-9 to TRBJ1-1, with TRBD1 as a possible D gene (5 bases). Germline loops: CDR1 SEHNR, CDR2 FQNEAQ (reference sequence). CDR3 size: 12 residues. V gave up 7 bases and J gave up 1 base, with 7 bases separating them. In DNA form, the CDR3 reads TGTGCCAGCACCCAGGGGAACACTGAAGCTTTCTTT. It yields the protein CASTQGNTEAFF.

The chain combines TRBV28 with TRBJ1-2; D gene unclear. CDR3 length: 14 amino acids. The V end lost 3 bases, the J end lost 3 bases, and 11 bases lay between the germline ends. Germline V lookup: CDR1 MDHEN, CDR2 SYDVKM. In DNA form, the CDR3 reads TGTGCCAGCAGTTTGGTCTACGGGGACTATGGCTACACCTTC. This sequence encodes CASSLVYGDYGYTF.

The chain has TRBV5-6 and TRBJ2-5; 7 positions match TRBD2. CDR1 SGHDT and CDR2 YYEEEE come from the germline V gene. This CDR3 comprises 14 residues. J was trimmed by 5 bases and V by 7 bases; bases with no gene match: 11. The CDR3 sequence is CASAGGGDSETQYF. CDR3 coding DNA: TGTGCCAGCGCTGGGGGAGGGGATTCGGAGACCCAGTACTTC.

The chain carries TRBV7-2 and TRBJ1-4; D is undetermined. Germline V gene sequence: CDR1 SGHTA, CDR2 FQGNSA. V lost 5 bases and J lost 1, with 14 bases in between. This CDR3 is 16 amino acids long. The CDR3 protein is CASSTKEVGTNEKLFF. As DNA, the CDR3 is TGTGCCAGCAGCACCAAGGAGGTTGGAACTAATGAAAAACTGTTTTTT. Full variable domain (outside the CDR3, taken from reference TRBV7-2 and TRBJ1-4): GAGVSQSPSNKVTEKGKDVELRCDPISGHTALYWYRQSLGQGLEFLIYFQGNSAPDKSGLPSDRFSAERTGGSVSTLTIQRTQQEDSAVYLCASSTKEVGTNEKLFFGSGTQLSVL.

This clone was recorded a few times. The chain joins TRBV6-1 to TRBJ2-5, with TRBD1 matching over 7 bases. The V segment lost 0 bases and the J segment 1 base; nucleotides outside the gene matches: 14. The V gene's germline CDR1 is MNHNS and CDR2 SASEGT. CDR3 length equals 19 residues. The CDR3 bases are TGTGCCAGCAGTGAAGCGCTGGTTGGGGACAGTTACGTCCAAGAGACCCAGTACTTC. This translates into CASSEALVGDSYVQETQYF.

The rearrangement uses TRBV27 and TRBJ1-2; TRBD1 matches 9 bases. The CDR3 is 16 amino acids. V gave up 4 bases and J gave up 0 bases; unmatched junction bases: 6. The germline gives CDR1 MNHEY, CDR2 SMNVEV (reference sequence). This chain's CDR3 is CASSWGQGKTNYGYTF. In DNA form, the CDR3 reads TGTGCCAGCAGTTGGGGACAGGGAAAAACTAACTATGGCTACACCTTC.

This chain joins TRBV2 and TRBJ1-4, with no clear D. From germline, CDR1 is SNHLY and CDR2 FYNNEI. The CDR3 is made up of 12 amino acids. Trimming cost V 6 bases and J 5 bases, with 7 bases left between them. The CDR3, as DNA: TGTGCCAGCAGGCAGGCCAATGAAAAACTGTTTTTT. The encoded protein is CASRQANEKLFF.

About this clone: The same CDR3 can be traced to other DNA sequences in this sample. V usage is TRBV7-9 and J usage is TRBJ1-2; 11 bases match TRBD1. The CDR3 loop spans 13 amino acids. The V segment lost 6 bases and the J segment 6 bases; nucleotides outside the gene matches: 3. Germline V lookup: CDR1 SEHNR, CDR2 FQNEAQ (reference sequence). The CDR3 sequence is CASSQGQGDGYTF. The CDR3 bases are TGTGCCAGCAGTCAGGGACAGGGGGATGGCTACACCTTC.

V gene TRBV9 combines with J gene TRBJ2-4, with 14 bases aligning to TRBD2. Germline loops: CDR1 SGDLS, CDR2 YYNGEE. The J segment lost 10 bases and the V segment lost 1 base, leaving 7 bases of the junction unmatched. This CDR3 region has 16 residues. The CDR3 coding sequence is TGTGCCAGCAGCGTAAGGGGACTAGCGGGAGTTGAGATTCAGTACTTC. It is translated as CASSVRGLAGVEIQYF.

V gene TRBV6-5 combines with J gene TRBJ1-6; possible D gene TRBD1, 5 bases. The ends were cut back, 6 bases at V and 5 bases at J, with 14 bases in the middle. The CDR3 sequence is 15 residues long. The germline CDR1 and CDR2 sequences are MNHEY and SVGAGI. The CDR3 nucleotides read TGTGCCAGCAGCCCCCATGACAGTAATAATTCACCCCTCCACTTT. Amino acid sequence: CASSPHDSNNSPLHF.

The chain links TRBV4-1 to TRBJ2-1, with no clear D. CDR3 size: 13 residues. V shed 3 bases and J shed 5 bases, with 8 bases lying between them. Germline assignment: CDR1 MGHRA and CDR2 YSYEKL. The CDR3 sequence: CASSHLEHNEQFF. The CDR3 DNA sequence: TGCGCCAGCAGCCACCTAGAGCACAATGAGCAGTTCTTC.

Written as DNA, the CDR3 is TGCAGCGTTGATCGCCGGCAGGGGTATGGCTACACCTTC. This translates into CSVDRRQGYGYTF. The J gene is TRBJ1-2, the V gene TRBV29-1; perhaps TRBD1 as D (6 bases). The CDR3 sequence is 13 residues long. V was shortened by 3 bases and J by 5 bases, with 13 bases between the two germline ends. The germline V gene encodes CDR1 SQVTM and CDR2 ANQGSEA.

The genes are TRBV15 and TRBJ2-2, with TRBD1 as a possible D gene (6 bases). The CDR3 spans 16 residues. CDR1 and CDR2 (germline): LNHNV, YYDKDF (reference sequence). Between the trimmed V and J ends, which lost 2 bases and 0 bases, there was a span of 10 bases. The CDR3 sequence is CATSRNRDANTGELFF. CDR3 bases: TGTGCCACCAGCAGAAACAGGGACGCGAACACCGGGGAGCTGTTTTTT.

The V call is TRBV6-5, the J call TRBJ1-2; TRBD1 matches 9 bases. V shed 5 bases and J 8 bases; nucleotides not matched to a gene: 9. The length of the CDR3 is 14 residues. Germline V gene sequence: CDR1 MNHEY, CDR2 SVGAGI. The CDR3 spells CASSPLGQGEGYTF. In DNA form, the CDR3 reads TGTGCCAGCAGTCCGCTGGGACAGGGAGAAGGCTACACCTTC.

The V call is TRBV28, the J call TRBJ2-1, with 10 nucleotides matching TRBD1. Germline V lookup: CDR1 MDHEN, CDR2 SYDVKM. This CDR3 is 14 amino acids long. V was clipped by 8 bases and J by 10 bases; unmatched bases: 11. CDR3 protein: CASFWTGGSSEQFF. DNA for the CDR3: TGTGCCAGCTTCTGGACAGGGGGAAGCTCCGAGCAGTTCTTC.

The chain joins TRBV5-8 to TRBJ2-1; 11 bases align to TRBD2. Unmatched junction bases numbered 7, after V lost 2 bases and J lost 0 bases. Germline V gene sequence: CDR1 SGHTS, CDR2 YDEGEE. The CDR3 is made up of 18 amino acids. The CDR3 DNA reads as TGTGCCAGCAGCTTCATAGCGGGAGGGCTTTTCTCCTACAATGAGCAGTTCTTC. Translation: CASSFIAGGLFSYNEQFF.

The gene calls are TRBV2 and TRBJ2-1; TRBD2 agrees at 7 bases. The V gene's germline CDR1 is SNHLY and CDR2 FYNNEI. The CDR3 sequence is 16 residues long. Losses at the gene ends were 3 bases for V and 0 bases for J; bases not matched to a gene: 5. This CDR3 reads CASSDDGGSSYNEQFF. In DNA, the CDR3 is TGTGCCAGCAGTGACGACGGGGGGAGCTCCTACAATGAGCAGTTCTTC.

The table lists this clone with a count of one. The chain uses TRBV7-2 and TRBJ1-6; perhaps TRBD1 as D (5 bases). The CDR3 contains 14 residues. Between the trimmed V and J ends, which lost 0 bases and 8 bases, there was a span of 8 bases. Germline loops: CDR1 SGHTA, CDR2 FQGNSA. Here the CDR3 DNA reads TGTGCCAGCAGCTTAGCAGGGGTCGATTCACCCCTCCACTTT. Its translation is CASSLAGVDSPLHF.

This sequence joins TRBV19 and TRBJ1-1, with a tentative D call TRBD1 (5 bases). Germline CDR1 reads LNHDA; CDR2 reads SQIVND (reference sequence). V dropped 3 bases and J dropped 4 bases, with 12 bases sitting between them. The CDR3 totals 14 residues. The CDR3 sequence is CASSIWGGGTEAFF. Written as DNA, the CDR3 is TGTGCCAGTAGTATTTGGGGGGGAGGCACTGAAGCTTTCTTT.

V and J are TRBV12-5 and TRBJ1-3; TRBD1 matches at 7 bases. Trimming removed 1 base from V and 2 bases from J; junction bases left unmatched: 2. Germline values: CDR1 LGHNT, CDR2 FRNRAP. This CDR3 contains 15 residues. Here the CDR3 reads CASGLADRAGNTIYF. The DNA for the CDR3 is TGTGCTAGTGGTTTGGCCGACAGGGCTGGAAACACCATATATTTT. Full variable domain (outside the CDR3, taken from reference TRBV12-5 and TRBJ1-3): DARVTQTPRHKVTEMGQEVTMRCQPILGHNTVFWYRQTMMQGLELLAYFRNRAPLDDSGMPKDRFSAEMPDATLATLKIQPSEPRDSAVYFCASGLADRAGNTIYFGEGSWLTVV.